Shown below are 18 T cell receptor beta chains from a single sample sequenced in a study of blood T cell repertoires in COVID-19. Generated by immunoSEQ multiplex PCR, the TCRdb table keeps only in-frame clones and is missing some. The table has approximately 85,000 clones, around nine tenths seen once. The sample consisted of peripheral blood. Every receptor here comes from a man aged 45-65 years with acute or convalescent COVID-19.

This clone has a handful of counts. The rearrangement uses TRBV7-9 and TRBJ1-1; weak D call: TRBD1 (5 bases). The V gene's germline CDR1 is SEHNR and CDR2 FQNEAQ (reference sequence). V gave up 1 base and J gave up 0 bases, with 6 bases separating them. The CDR3 runs to 14 residues. CDR3 amino acids: CASSLVTVNTEAFF. CDR3 nucleotide sequence: TGTGCCAGCAGCTTAGTGACAGTGAACACTGAAGCTTTCTTT.

CDR3 residues: CASSVGGQTYEQYV. The CDR3 bases are TGTGCCAGCAGCGTAGGTGGGCAGACCTACGAGCAGTACGTC. The chain combines TRBV9 with TRBJ2-7, with no clear D. This CDR3 comprises 14 residues. CDR1 and CDR2 (germline): SGDLS, YYNGEE. The V end was cut by 0 bases, the J end by 2 bases, with 9 bases between.

Here the CDR3 DNA reads TGTGCCAGCAGCCTCCCCGGGACACCCAACACTGAAGCTTTCTTT. Residues: CASSLPGTPNTEAFF. The chain employs TRBV11-2 and TRBJ1-1; a possible D gene is TRBD1 (6 bases). Per the germline V gene, CDR1 is SGHAT and CDR2 is FQNNGV. V lost 5 bases and J 2 bases, leaving 15 bases between the germline ends. The CDR3 is 15 amino acids.

The chain uses TRBV30 and TRBJ1-1; D perhaps matches TRBD1 (6 bases). Trimming removed 3 bases at V and 4 bases at J, with 12 bases between. Per the germline V gene, CDR1 is GTSNPN and CDR2 is SVGIG (reference sequence). The CDR3 loop spans 13 amino acids. CDR3 loop: CAWSRGGSTEAFF. The DNA of the CDR3 is TGTGCCTGGAGCAGGGGCGGAAGCACTGAAGCTTTCTTT.

The chain links TRBV4-3 to TRBJ1-1; D perhaps matches TRBD1 (6 bases). The CDR3 covers 14 residues. V lost 1 base to trimming and J lost 6 bases, with 12 bases between them. Germline V gene data show CDR1 as LGHNA and CDR2 as YSLEER. The CDR3 DNA reads as TGCGCCAGCAGCCAAGGACAGGTTGGAGCTGAAGCTTTCTTT. It translates to CASSQGQVGAEAFF.

As DNA, the CDR3 is TGTGCCAGCGGGCCCCTCGGGGGGCCGAATGAGCAGTTCTTC. Translation gives CASGPLGGPNEQFF. The gene calls are TRBV25-1 and TRBJ2-1; D perhaps matches TRBD2 (7 bases). The CDR3 spans 14 residues. Between the trimmed V and J ends, which lost 8 bases and 7 bases, there was a span of 18 bases. Germline-derived CDR1 and CDR2 are MGHDK and SYGVNS.

The CDR3 bases are TGTGCCAGCAGTGAAGCAGGGGCGATAAGTGTGACTGAAGCTTTCTTT. Its protein product is CASSEAGAISVTEAFF. This rearrangement joins TRBV2 to TRBJ1-1, with D possibly matching TRBD1 (5 bases). Germline V gene data show CDR1 as SNHLY and CDR2 as FYNNEI. CDR3 length: 16 amino acids. Trimming stripped 0 bases from V and 5 bases from J, with 16 bases between.

CDR3 nucleotide sequence: TGTGCCAGCAGTACCGGGGACAGGGCCTACAATGAGCAGTTCTTC. Its protein product is CASSTGDRAYNEQFF. The rearrangement uses TRBV2 and TRBJ2-1; 9 nucleotides line up with TRBD1. The junction had 4 bases not matched to a gene; V was cut back by 5 bases and J by 2 bases. The germline V gene has CDR1 SNHLY and CDR2 FYNNEI. The CDR3 is made up of 15 amino acids.

The chain is built from TRBV2 and TRBJ2-5; 12 bases line up with TRBD1. CDR1 and CDR2 from the germline V gene are SNHLY and FYNNEI. CDR3 length equals 15 residues. The ends lost 6 bases at V and 5 bases at J; junction bases unmatched: 7. The CDR3 nucleotides read TGTGCCAGCAGGGGGGACAGGGGGCCTTGGGAGACCCAGTACTTC. Its protein product is CASRGDRGPWETQYF.

The V and J genes are TRBV6-5 and TRBJ2-7; D call uncertain. This CDR3 is built from 14 residues. Trimming took 6 bases from V and 2 from J, leaving 14 bases between them. Germline V lookup: CDR1 MNHEY, CDR2 SVGAGI. CDR3 nucleotides: TGTGCCAGCAGACCCACCCGGTTCACCTACGAGCAGTACGTC. Translated, it gives CASRPTRFTYEQYV.

This chain connects TRBV5-8 to TRBJ2-1; D is possibly TRBD1 (6 bases). Germline-derived CDR1 and CDR2 are SGHTS and YDEGEE. The CDR3 is 13 residues long. Trimming shortened V by 5 bases and J by 6 bases, and 12 bases separated the two germline ends. The CDR3 loop reads CASSFNRVNEQFF. The CDR3 DNA follows: TGTGCCAGCAGTTTCAACAGGGTCAATGAGCAGTTCTTC. Full variable domain (rest looked up from reference TRBV5-8 and TRBJ2-1): EAGVTQSPTHLIKTRGQQATLRCSPISGHTSVYWYQQALGLGLQFLLWYDEGEERNRGNFPPRFSGRQFPNYSSELNVNALELEDSALYLCASSFNRVNEQFFGPGTRLTVL.

This clone was seen a single time. The chain is built from TRBV30 and TRBJ1-6; D is uncertain. CDR3 length: 11 amino acids. Between the trimmed V and J ends, which lost 1 base and 14 bases, there was a span of 9 bases. Germline CDR1 is GTSNPN and CDR2 is SVGIG (reference sequence). In DNA form, the CDR3 reads TGTGCCTGGAGTGGGAGGGCGGCCCTCCACTTT. It translates to CAWSGRAALHF.

This clone appeared once. V gene TRBV5-1 combines with J gene TRBJ2-1, with D possibly TRBD2 on 5 matching bases. Germline V gene lookup returns CDR1 SGHRS and CDR2 YFSETQ. The CDR3 extends over 13 amino acids. V was clipped by 1 base and J by 5 bases, with 7 bases between them. CDR3 region: CASSLRGDNEQFF. Written as DNA, the CDR3 is TGCGCCAGCAGCTTGCGGGGAGACAATGAGCAGTTCTTC.

This rearrangement joins TRBV11-3 to TRBJ1-1; D ambiguous. Trimming took 2 bases from V and 6 from J, leaving 13 bases between them. The CDR3 is 14 amino acids. Germline V lookup: CDR1 SGHNT, CDR2 YENEEA. CDR3 DNA: TGTGCCAGCAGCTTAACCAACTTCGGGTCTGAAGCTTTCTTT. It codes for CASSLTNFGSEAFF.

The chain employs TRBV2 and TRBJ1-5; possible D gene TRBD1, 5 bases. CDR3 length: 14 amino acids. Germline V gives CDR1 SNHLY, CDR2 FYNNEI. The V end was cut by 7 bases, the J end by 2 bases, with 12 bases between. In nucleotides, the CDR3 is TGTGCCAGCACTGGAGACAGTGGCAATCAGCCCCAGCATTTT. Translation gives CASTGDSGNQPQHF.

V usage is TRBV11-2 and J usage is TRBJ2-1; 11 bases line up with TRBD2. The V and J ends lost 5 bases and 7 bases, in that order; junction bases with no gene match: 7. This CDR3 is built from 15 residues. Germline values: CDR1 SGHAT, CDR2 FQNNGV. CDR3 DNA sequence: TGTGCCAGCAGCACCACTAGCGGGAGAGAGAATGAGCAGTTCTTC. Translation: CASSTTSGRENEQFF.

This clone appeared once. J is TRBJ2-3 and V is TRBV6-5; TRBD1 matches at 7 bases. The germline V gene encodes CDR1 MNHEY and CDR2 SVGAGI. CDR3 length equals 15 residues. J gave up 2 bases and V 7 bases, and 9 bases lay outside the gene matches. The CDR3 nucleotides are TGTGCCAGCACAAGGACAGGATCATACACAGATACGCAGTATTTT. Translation gives CASTRTGSYTDTQYF.

The CDR3: CASSLPGRGDTQYF. CDR3 in DNA: TGTGCCAGCAGCTTACCAGGGCGGGGAGATACGCAGTATTTT. The V gene is TRBV7-2, the J gene TRBJ2-3, with D possibly being TRBD2 (6 bases). This CDR3 is 14 amino acids long. V gave up 2 bases and J gave up 5 bases, with 11 bases separating them. Germline V gives CDR1 SGHTA, CDR2 FQGNSA.